Presented here are 9 T cell receptor beta chains from one specimen sequenced in a study of spatial heterogeneity in lung cancer. Their cognate antigens are unknown. Time point reported: sample taken at primary tumor resection. Study conclusions and caveats: In tumors, expanded intratumoral alpha and beta TCR counts tracked mutation counts.

Each CDR3 protein is one row after TCRdb ran MiXCR on the 5' RACE reads. The data hold 13,000 or so distinct CDR3 sequences, with 4.5% to 5.5% observed a single time. The sample in question was lung tumor tissue, obtained at surgery. The receptors shown here come from a male donor with early-stage non-small cell lung cancer.

The sample holds many counts of this clonotype. Because the library targeted alpha chains, this beta chain is an off-target read whose size means little. The chain employs TRBV9 and TRBJ2-2, with D possibly TRBD2 on 5 matching bases. Germline CDR1 SGDLS, CDR2 YYNGEE. The CDR3 contains 14 residues. Trimming shortened V by 0 bases and J by 4 bases, and 7 bases separated the two germline ends. The CDR3 DNA reads TGTGCCAGCAGCGTAGCCGGAGGCACCGGGGAGCTGTTTTTT. The encoded protein is CASSVAGGTGELFF.

This clonotype came up many times. This beta chain slipped into a library made for alpha chains as a stray read, so its size is not meaningful. The chain employs TRBV6-2 or TRBV6-3 and TRBJ2-1; the D is unclear. The CDR3 loop spans 18 amino acids. Germline V gene data show CDR1 as MNHEY and CDR2 as SVGEGT. Trimming took 2 bases from V and 2 from J, leaving 19 bases between them. This CDR3 reads CASSYLHPRADTYNEQFF. In nucleotides, the CDR3 is TGTGCCAGCAGTTACCTCCACCCCCGGGCAGACACCTACAATGAGCAGTTCTTC.

In its sample, this clonotype is medium-sized. Since it is a stray read in a library aimed at alpha chains, this beta chain has a size that is not meaningful. The chain joins TRBV20-1 to TRBJ2-3, with TRBD2 matching 8 bases. The germline CDR1 and CDR2 sequences are DFQATT and SNEGSKA (reference sequence). V shed 3 bases and J 2 bases; nucleotides not matched to a gene: 7. The CDR3 loop spans 15 amino acids. CDR3 residues: CSASRSSGLTDTQYF. CDR3 coding DNA: TGCAGTGCTAGTAGATCTAGCGGGCTCACAGATACGCAGTATTTT.

At least ten counts were recorded for this clonotype. This beta chain slipped into a library made for alpha chains as a stray read, so its size is not meaningful. The J gene is TRBJ1-2, the V gene TRBV2, with TRBD1 matching 10 bases. J gave up 5 bases and V 6 bases, and 9 bases lay outside the gene matches. The length of the CDR3 is 15 residues. Germline CDR1 SNHLY, CDR2 FYNNEI. In DNA form, the CDR3 reads TGTGCCAGCAGACATGACAGGGGGCTTGGATATGGCTACACCTTC. Translating it yields CASRHDRGLGYGYTF.

This clonotype was detected many times. This beta chain came through as a stray read in a library set up for alpha chains, and its size says little. The chain is built from TRBV7-6 and TRBJ1-1, with unresolved D. The CDR3 sequence is 14 residues long. Germline V gene data show CDR1 as SGHVS and CDR2 as FNYEAQ. The V end was cut by 5 bases, the J end by 1 base, with 11 bases between. The CDR3 reads CASSPRQPNTEAFF. For the CDR3, the DNA is TGTGCCAGCAGCCCCCGCCAGCCGAACACTGAAGCTTTCTTT.

This clonotype was seen repeatedly, ten times or more. This beta chain is a stray sequence in a library constructed for alpha chains; its clone size is not meaningful. The CDR3 coding sequence is TGTGCCAGCAGCCTCCGGGACTTGAACACTGAAGCTTTCTTT. This codes for CASSLRDLNTEAFF. This sequence joins TRBV3-1 and TRBJ1-1; tentative D call: TRBD1 (5 bases). Germline assignment: CDR1 LGHDT and CDR2 YNNKEL (reference sequence). The CDR3 totals 14 residues. V was pared by 4 bases and J by 0 bases, with 9 bases between. Complete variable domain (other parts from reference TRBV3-1 and TRBJ1-1): DTAVSQTPKYLVTQMGNDKSIKCEQNLGHDTMYWYKQDSKKFLKIMFSYNNKELIINETVPNRFSPKSPDKAHLNLHINSLELGDSAVYFCASSLRDLNTEAFFGQGTRLTVV.

This clonotype has at least ten counts. Being off target in a library aimed at alpha chains, this beta chain has a size of little meaning. The chain is built from TRBV10-3 and TRBJ1-1; D is unclear. Looked up from germline, CDR1 is ENHRY and CDR2 is SYGVKD. CDR3 length: 14 amino acids. The V end was cut by 5 bases, the J end by 0 bases, with 10 bases between. The CDR3 DNA reads TGTGCCATCAGTAAGGAGGGTATGAACACTGAAGCTTTCTTT. It is translated as CAISKEGMNTEAFF.

Many counts were recorded for this clonotype. This beta chain is an off-target read within a library intended for alpha chains, so its frequency means little. The chain couples TRBV5-6 to TRBJ2-1; 7 nucleotides align to TRBD2. Germline CDR1 reads SGHDT; CDR2 reads YYEEEE. The CDR3 spans 15 residues. V dropped 2 bases and J dropped 4; count of bases not matched to a gene: 6. The CDR3 loop is CASSLGLAVYNEQFF. The CDR3 region has the DNA TGTGCCAGCAGCTTAGGGCTAGCGGTATACAATGAGCAGTTCTTC.

This clonotype occurred many times. This beta chain was picked up by a library intended for alpha chains and is off target, so its count carries little meaning. The chain recombines TRBV12-3 or TRBV12-4 with TRBJ2-5; a weak D match, TRBD2 (6 bases). V gave up 6 bases and J gave up 4 bases, with 15 bases separating them. This CDR3 contains 14 residues. The CDR3 protein is CASSPDSGGETQYF. As DNA, the CDR3 is TGTGCCAGCAGCCCTGACTCCGGGGGAGAGACCCAGTACTTC.